Included here is one TCR beta chain sequence, with context. The antigen is undetermined. The data stem from a study of cytomegalovirus exposure and HLA in healthy donors. Study-wide background: Earlier results showed roughly 120 million unique TCR beta sequences derived from approximately 170 million T cells. Among the approximately 400 genotyped donors, less than 85% were placed in the Caucasian-associated ancestry cluster. Study results and limitations: In terms of immune exposure information, only CMV serostatus was available. In vitro checks showed that a few CMV-associated chains really do target CMV antigens.

Germline CDR1 reads SGHAT; CDR2 reads FQNNGV. The CDR3 totals 13 residues. The V gene lost 2 bases and the J gene lost 4 bases, with 5 bases spanning the gap. The PCR contained 60 Vbeta and 13 Jbeta primers. The data were produced by immunoSEQ multiplex PCR, yet TCRdb's version contains in-frame clones alone and is incomplete. The sample carries some 98,000 clones, about 81% recorded once. This sequence was found in a man aged 40-49 years in good health and CMV-seronegative. Material for sequencing was PBMCs. The chain employs TRBV11-2 and TRBJ1-4; D remains ambiguous. The CDR3 reads CASSLSVNEKLFF. CDR3 sequence (DNA): TGTGCCAGCAGCTTAAGCGTTAATGAAAAACTGTTTTTT.